Below are 27 T cell receptor beta chains sequenced from a single sample in a study of shared clonotypes between healthy human individuals. Positive CCR7 selection of CD45RO-negative cells yielded the naive CD8 cells, and terminally differentiated effector memory CD45RA+ cells were excluded. TCRdb's copy holds only in-frame clones and misses some; the assay was immunoSEQ multiplex PCR. This table holds hundreds of thousands of clones, about 92% found once. Specimen: naive CD8+ T cells sorted from blood. These receptors came from a man aged 30-40 years in good health.

V usage is TRBV2 and J usage is TRBJ2-7, with 11 bases matching TRBD2. V lost 4 bases, J lost 1 base, and 3 bases stayed unmatched. CDR1 and CDR2 from the germline V gene are SNHLY and FYNNEI. This CDR3 contains 15 residues. CDR3 protein: CASSARLAGSYEQYF. CDR3 nucleotides: TGTGCCAGCAGTGCAAGACTAGCGGGATCCTACGAGCAGTACTTC.

The chain employs TRBV7-9 and TRBJ2-1, with D possibly being TRBD2 (6 bases). Looked up from germline, CDR1 is SEHNR and CDR2 is FQNEAQ (reference sequence). This CDR3 has 15 residues. V was shortened by 1 base and J by 2 bases, with 9 bases between the two germline ends. This chain's CDR3 is CASSLDSGPYNEQFF. In nucleotides, the CDR3 is TGTGCCAGCAGCTTAGATAGCGGACCCTACAATGAGCAGTTCTTC.

The chain has TRBV14 and TRBJ2-5; possibly TRBD1 or TRBD2 for D (6 bases each). CDR3 length equals 13 residues. V lost 0 bases and J 9 bases, leaving 11 bases between the germline ends. Germline CDR1 and CDR2: SGHDN and FVKESK. CDR3 nucleotide sequence: TGTGCCAGCAGCCAAGATAGGAGGGGGGCCCAGTACTTC. This gives the protein CASSQDRRGAQYF.

The J gene is TRBJ2-7, the V gene TRBV28; D is unclear. V lost 2 bases and J lost 0, with 17 bases in between. Germline V gene lookup returns CDR1 MDHEN and CDR2 SYDVKM. CDR3 length equals 17 residues. CDR3 sequence: CASSLGIEREPSYEQYF. DNA for the CDR3: TGTGCCAGCAGTTTAGGTATAGAAAGAGAACCCTCCTACGAGCAGTACTTC.

CDR3 DNA sequence: TGTGCCAGCAGCTTAGCGGGCCCCCAGGCGGGAGGGAAGAACGAGCAGTACTTC. Protein product: CASSLAGPQAGGKNEQYF. The chain uses TRBV11-2 and TRBJ2-7, with 9 bases aligning to TRBD2. Germline CDR1 is SGHAT and CDR2 is FQNNGV. With 1 base clipped from V and 5 bases from J, the junction kept 15 bases outside the gene matches. This CDR3 spans 18 amino acids. The variable domain in full, with the rest retrieved from reference TRBV11-2 and TRBJ2-7, is EAGVAQSPRYKIIEKRQSVAFWCNPISGHATLYWYQQILGQGPKLLIQFQNNGVVDDSQLPKDRFSAERLKGVDSTLKIQPAKLEDSAVYLCASSLAGPQAGGKNEQYFGPGTRLTVT.

The chain uses TRBV28 and TRBJ2-1; D is unclear. CDR1 is MDHEN and CDR2 is SYDVKM in the germline V gene. There are 12 residues in the CDR3. V lost 3 bases and J 9 bases, leaving 9 bases between the germline ends. The DNA of the CDR3 is TGTGCCAGCAGTTTTAGCCGGGCTGAGCAGTTCTTC. Amino acid sequence: CASSFSRAEQFF.

This rearrangement joins TRBV5-5 to TRBJ2-1; D is ambiguous. Germline CDR1 and CDR2: SGHKS and YYEKEE (reference sequence). V was cut by 3 bases and J by 13 bases, with 11 bases left in between. This CDR3 comprises 11 residues. The CDR3 reads CASSSDLVQFF. Here the CDR3 DNA reads TGTGCCAGCAGCTCCGACCTGGTCCAGTTCTTC.

The V call is TRBV19, the J call TRBJ2-7; no clear D. V lost 3 bases to trimming and J lost 1 base, with 7 bases between them. From germline, CDR1 is LNHDA and CDR2 SQIVND (reference sequence). The CDR3 is made up of 13 amino acids. In DNA, the CDR3 is TGTGCCAGTAGTATGGAGTATTCCTACGAGCAGTACTTC. It encodes CASSMEYSYEQYF. The whole variable domain, remainder taken from reference TRBV19 and TRBJ2-7, is DGGITQSPKYLFRKEGQNVTLSCEQNLNHDAMYWYRQDPGQGLRLIYYSQIVNDFQKGDIAEGYSVSREKKESFPLTVTSAQKNPTAFYLCASSMEYSYEQYFGPGTRLTVT.

The CDR3 spells CASSITPGQGSYEQYF. CDR3 DNA sequence: TGTGCCAGTAGTATCACGCCCGGACAGGGGAGCTACGAGCAGTACTTC. This rearrangement joins TRBV19 to TRBJ2-7, with 9 bases lining up with TRBD1. CDR3 size: 16 residues. The V and J ends lost 3 bases and 3 bases, in that order; junction bases with no gene match: 9. Germline V gives CDR1 LNHDA, CDR2 SQIVND (reference sequence).

This clone was observed at least ten times. The chain links TRBV4-1 to TRBJ2-3; 10 positions match TRBD2. Trimming at V came to 4 bases and at J to 4 bases, leaving 8 bases not matched to a gene. Germline CDR1 reads MGHRA; CDR2 reads YSYEKL. The CDR3 is made up of 16 amino acids. Here the CDR3 reads CASSPWASGSPDTQYF. DNA of the CDR3: TGCGCCAGCAGCCCTTGGGCTAGCGGGAGCCCAGATACGCAGTATTTT.

V is TRBV4-3 and J is TRBJ1-2; 9 bases map to TRBD1. This CDR3 is 15 amino acids long. Per the germline V gene, CDR1 is LGHNA and CDR2 is YSLEER. Germline trimming cut 1 base from V and 6 bases from J; bases unmatched to any gene: 6. CDR3 DNA: TGCGCCAGCAGCCAAGCGGGGGACAGGGCGAATGGCTACACCTTC. Its protein product is CASSQAGDRANGYTF.

A word on this clone: Other DNA variants within this sample encode the same CDR3. The rearrangement joins TRBV27 to TRBJ2-5; D is uncertain. The CDR3 runs to 14 residues. Trimming took 1 base from V and 3 from J, leaving 9 bases between them. Germline CDR1 and CDR2: MNHEY and SMNVEV (reference sequence). This CDR3 reads CASSLLGAEETQYF. The CDR3 DNA is TGTGCCAGCAGTTTATTGGGCGCGGAAGAGACCCAGTACTTC.

To note about this clone: A much larger clone sits a single nucleotide away, making a read error possible. Other DNA sequences from this sample encode an identical CDR3 as well. The chain couples TRBV7-2 to TRBJ2-1; possibly TRBD1 for D (6 bases). The CDR3 is 13 residues long. V was cut by 2 bases and J by 4 bases, with 6 bases left in between. Germline V lookup: CDR1 SGHTA, CDR2 FQGNSA. CDR3 protein: CASSLTGYNEQFF. In DNA form, the CDR3 reads TGTGCCAGCAGCTTAACAGGGTACAATGAGCAGTTCTTC.

The J gene is TRBJ2-1, the V gene TRBV11-3, with TRBD2 matching 11 bases. The germline gives CDR1 SGHNT, CDR2 YENEEA. The V gene end was trimmed by 5 bases and the J gene end by 8 bases; junction bases not matched to a gene: 11. The CDR3 covers 16 residues. CDR3 coding DNA: TGTGCCAGCAGCGGACGAACTAGCGGGAGTAAGGATGAGCAGTTCTTC. Amino acids: CASSGRTSGSKDEQFF.

CDR3: CASRTDERDQYF. The CDR3 DNA follows: TGTGCCAGCAGGACGGACGAGAGGGACCAGTACTTC. J is TRBJ2-5 and V is TRBV28; D may be TRBD2 (5 bases). This CDR3 spans 12 amino acids. Germline-derived CDR1 and CDR2 are MDHEN and SYDVKM. V was shortened by 6 bases and J by 10 bases, with 15 bases between the two germline ends.

The chain links TRBV29-1 to TRBJ1-1; 7 positions agree with TRBD1. V was clipped by 4 bases and J by 0 bases; unmatched bases: 2. This CDR3 spans 13 amino acids. Germline lookup yields CDR1 SQVTM and CDR2 ANQGSEA. Written as DNA, the CDR3 is TGCAGCGTTGTCAGGGGGTTGAACACTGAAGCTTTCTTT. Protein sequence: CSVVRGLNTEAFF.

The chain links TRBV12-5 to TRBJ2-3, with D possibly TRBD1 on 5 matching bases. The CDR3 is 17 residues long. From germline, CDR1 is LGHNT and CDR2 FRNRAP. Trimming stripped 0 bases from V and 4 bases from J, with 17 bases between. The CDR3 nucleotides read TGTGCTAGTGGTTTGGTACAGGACCCTGCCCTACCAGATACGCAGTATTTT. Residues: CASGLVQDPALPDTQYF.

V gene TRBV7-9 combines with J gene TRBJ2-3; D gene unclear. Trimming shortened V by 11 bases and J by 0 bases, and 12 bases separated the two germline ends. The germline gives CDR1 SEHNR, CDR2 FQNEAQ (reference sequence). This CDR3 is built from 13 residues. CDR3 nucleotides: TGTGCCGCCCCCGGGCTTAGCACAGATACGCAGTATTTT. This gives the protein CAAPGLSTDTQYF.

The V gene is TRBV29-1, the J gene TRBJ1-1; D remains ambiguous. CDR3 length equals 11 residues. The germline V and J ends were trimmed by 8 bases and 0 bases, with 7 bases remaining between them. CDR1 and CDR2 from the germline V gene are SQVTM and ANQGSEA. The CDR3 region has the DNA TGCAGCCACTTACTGAACACTGAAGCTTTCTTT. Its protein is CSHLLNTEAFF.

A remark on this clone: The junction departs from the called germline gene at one end, perhaps through a read error. The chain recombines TRBV28 with TRBJ2-7; TRBD2 might be the D (6 bases). Germline loops: CDR1 MDHEN, CDR2 SYDVKM. There are 12 residues in the CDR3. The CDR3 sequence: CASSLYGSGNNF. The CDR3 DNA follows: TGTGCCAGCAGTCTATACGGGAGTGGTAATAACTTC.

The V call is TRBV2, the J call TRBJ1-1, with TRBD1 identical over 11 bases. The CDR3 runs 14 residues. Losses at the gene ends were 5 bases for V and 5 bases for J; bases not matched to a gene: 4. Germline-derived CDR1 and CDR2 are SNHLY and FYNNEI. CDR3 residues: CASSPGQGDTEAFF. The CDR3 bases are TGTGCCAGCAGTCCGGGACAGGGGGATACTGAAGCTTTCTTT.

The J gene is TRBJ2-7, the V gene TRBV5-4; weak D call: TRBD1 (5 bases). CDR1 is SGHNT and CDR2 is YYREEE in the germline V gene (reference sequence). This CDR3 is built from 13 residues. Trimming cost V 4 bases and J 5 bases, with 13 bases left between them. The CDR3 region has the DNA TGTGCCAGCAGCGGGGCCCCCTTGGACGAGCAGTACTTC. This gives the protein CASSGAPLDEQYF.

The chain has TRBV4-3 and TRBJ2-1; 8 nucleotides align to TRBD1. With 0 bases clipped from V and 4 bases from J, the junction kept 8 bases outside the gene matches. There are 17 residues in the CDR3. Germline loops: CDR1 LGHNA, CDR2 YSLEER. CDR3 region: CASSQERTGRPYNEQFF. DNA for the CDR3: TGCGCCAGCAGCCAAGAAAGGACAGGGCGTCCGTACAATGAGCAGTTCTTC.

This clone was counted a few times. The rearrangement joins TRBV5-8 to TRBJ1-5; D is possibly TRBD1 (5 bases). Trimming took off 2 bases at V and 1 base at J, with 7 bases between the two ends. Germline CDR1 and CDR2: SGHTS and YDEGEE. CDR3 length equals 14 residues. CDR3 coding DNA: TGTGCCAGCAGCTTTCAGGGAAGCAATCAGCCCCAGCATTTT. Translating it yields CASSFQGSNQPQHF.

The rearrangement joins TRBV5-1 to TRBJ2-7; 8 bases agree with TRBD1. From germline, CDR1 is SGHRS and CDR2 YFSETQ. CDR3 length: 17 residues. Unmatched junction bases numbered 11, after V lost 0 bases and J lost 3 bases. The CDR3 DNA follows: TGCGCCAGCAGCTTGGGGTACCCGGGACAGGCGAACTACGAGCAGTACTTC. Encoded protein: CASSLGYPGQANYEQYF.

The V gene is TRBV13, the J gene TRBJ2-7, with 8 bases fitting TRBD1. V shed 5 bases and J 6 bases; nucleotides not matched to a gene: 3. Germline-derived CDR1 and CDR2 are PRHDT and FYEKMQ (reference sequence). This CDR3 contains 12 residues. The CDR3, as DNA: TGTGCCAGCAGCACGACAGGGGTCGAGCAGTACTTC. It yields the protein CASSTTGVEQYF.

The chain is built from TRBV5-4 and TRBJ2-1, with D uncertain. V shed 0 bases and J shed 8 bases, with 9 bases lying between them. Germline CDR1 reads SGHNT; CDR2 reads YYREEE (reference sequence). The CDR3 extends over 13 amino acids. The CDR3 spells CASSLVEVDEQFF. The CDR3 nucleotides are TGTGCCAGCAGCTTGGTTGAGGTCGATGAGCAGTTCTTC.